The T cell receptor beta chain described here comes from a study of control samples from healthy donors and cancer patients. Profiling relied on immunoSEQ multiplex PCR, and the TCRdb table lists in-frame clones only, not all of them. The sample includes tens of thousands of clones, 65% to 90% of them seen just once. This clone is large by share. The CDR3 totals 16 residues. CDR1 and CDR2 from the germline V gene are SGHRS and YFSETQ. With 5 bases removed from V and 1 base from J, the gap between germline ends came to 16 bases. This clonotype was obtained from a man aged 60 to 69 with head and neck cancer. Sample: PBMCs. This chain links TRBV5-1 with TRBJ2-1; D possibly corresponds to TRBD2 (6 bases). CDR3 loop: CASRREAGKSYNEQFF. In nucleotides, the CDR3 is TGCGCCAGCAGGAGGGAGGCGGGGAAGTCCTACAATGAGCAGTTCTTC.